This TCR beta chain was sequenced for a study of cytomegalovirus exposure and HLA in healthy donors. Study findings and constraints: In a later analysis, first-cohort TCR clusters were found to tend to co-occur in the 120 or so validation repertoires.

For this clone: Its specificity is not known.

This CDR3 comprises 15 residues. V was shortened by 0 bases and J by 2 bases, with 10 bases between the two germline ends. Per the germline V gene, CDR1 is MNHNY and CDR2 is SVGAGI (reference sequence). The assay was immunoSEQ multiplex PCR, and TCRdb's table has in-frame clones only and misses some. This table has fewer than 120,000 clones, around 89% appearing once. This TCR was recovered from a young woman in good health and CMV-seropositive. Sequenced input: PBMCs. The chain joins TRBV6-6 to TRBJ1-2; tentative D call: TRBD1 (6 bases). The CDR3 DNA reads TGTGCCAGCAGTTACTCCGGACAGACCAACTATGGCTACACCTTC. Encoded protein: CASSYSGQTNYGYTF.